These 18 T cell receptor beta chains were all obtained from the same sample, sequenced in a study of read filtering for tumor transcriptome and immune sequencing. Molecular barcoded adaptors covering alpha/delta and beta/gamma chains were used on approximately 440 ng RNA. TCRdb recomputed calls from the reads with MiXCR, one row per CDR3 protein. This sample yields around 130,000 distinct CDR3 sequences, of which over 10% are seen a single time; 7% to 9% belongs to the top ten. Sequencing was performed on a population of CD138-negative cells sorted from bone marrow. The receptors stem from a donor at least 40 years old with multiple myeloma.

Concerning this clonotype itself: The junction and the germline gene differ at one end; a read error may be behind it. The chain combines TRBV5-4 with TRBJ2-1, with 7 nucleotides matching TRBD1. The CDR3 is 15 residues long. Per the germline V gene, CDR1 is SGHNT and CDR2 is YYREEE (reference sequence). The CDR3 DNA reads TGTGCCAGCGGCTTGGGCCGACAGGGACACAATGAGCAGTTCTTC. This encodes CASGLGRQGHNEQFF.

In regard to this clonotype: The CDR3 does not close with the conserved phenylalanine or tryptophan, likely indicating a read error. This rearrangement joins TRBV4-3 to TRBJ2-1, with 7 bases identical to TRBD1. The V gene's germline CDR1 is LGHNA and CDR2 YSLEER. The CDR3 is made up of 14 amino acids. DNA for the CDR3: TGTGCCAGCAGCCACGGACAGGCTAACAATGAGCAGTTCCTC. The encoded protein is CASSHGQANNEQFL.

There are many counts of this clonotype. The rearrangement joins TRBV6-5 to TRBJ2-1; 9 bases align to TRBD2. Germline CDR1 MNHEY, CDR2 SVGAGI. V dropped 7 bases and J dropped 9; count of bases not matched to a gene: 1. The CDR3 runs to 11 residues. The CDR3 spells CASKTSGEQFF. As DNA, the CDR3 is TGTGCCAGCAAGACTAGCGGTGAGCAGTTCTTC.

The chain uses TRBV30 and TRBJ2-3; D remains ambiguous. The germline V gene has CDR1 GTSNPN and CDR2 SVGIG (reference sequence). The length of the CDR3 is 16 residues. Trimming left V 3 bases short and J 0 bases short, with 16 bases between. CDR3 protein: CAWRKSLVLSTDTQYF. In DNA, the CDR3 is TGTGCCTGGAGGAAGTCGCTCGTCTTAAGCACAGATACGCAGTATTTT.

This clonotype is labeled medium-sized. The chain combines TRBV7-9 with TRBJ2-1; D uncertain. V was clipped by 8 bases and J by 7 bases, with 9 bases between them. Germline V gives CDR1 SEHNR, CDR2 FQNEAQ (reference sequence). This CDR3 is 11 amino acids long. This CDR3 is CASLARNEQFF. DNA of the CDR3: TGTGCCAGCTTAGCACGAAATGAGCAGTTCTTC.

This clonotype was detected a few times. V is TRBV20-1 and J is TRBJ2-2, with TRBD2 as a possible D gene (6 bases). Germline CDR1 reads DFQATT; CDR2 reads SNEGSKA (reference sequence). The V and J ends lost 0 bases and 8 bases respectively, with 10 bases between them. The CDR3 is 13 residues long. The CDR3 loop is CSARDPRGGELFF. CDR3 sequence (DNA): TGCAGTGCTAGAGACCCTCGGGGGGGGGAGCTGTTTTTT.

This clonotype was counted a few times. The rearrangement links TRBV7-9 to TRBJ2-7, with 7 nucleotides matching TRBD2. The ends lost 7 bases at V and 2 bases at J; junction bases unmatched: 14. The germline CDR1 and CDR2 sequences are SEHNR and FQNEAQ (reference sequence). CDR3 length: 16 residues. CDR3 coding DNA: TGTGCCAGCATGGAGGGTACCCGGCGGGAGCCCTACGAGCAGTACTTC. Encoded protein: CASMEGTRREPYEQYF.

This clonotype was counted many times. The rearrangement uses TRBV24-1 and TRBJ2-2; TRBD2 matches at 12 bases. The V gene end was trimmed by 4 bases and the J gene end by 4 bases; junction bases not matched to a gene: 9. The CDR3 spans 18 residues. Germline assignment: CDR1 KGHDR and CDR2 SFDVKD. CDR3 DNA: TGTGCCACCAGTGACCACACACCGGGACTAGCGGGCACCGGGGAGCTGTTTTTT. Translating gives CATSDHTPGLAGTGELFF.

This clonotype has a single count. A read error is possible here, since a much larger clone lies one base away. The chain combines TRBV20-1 with TRBJ2-5; the D gene is possibly TRBD2 (5 bases). The CDR3 length is 13 residues. The germline gives CDR1 DFQATT, CDR2 SNEGSKA (reference sequence). V was trimmed by 6 bases and J by 1 base, leaving 12 bases between them. The CDR3 sequence is CSATIGSQETQYF. CDR3 DNA sequence: TGCAGTGCCACCATAGGGAGCCAAGAGACCCAGTACTTC.

This clonotype appeared many times. The rearrangement joins TRBV4-1 to TRBJ1-5; maybe TRBD1 (5 bases). The V end was cut by 4 bases, the J end by 3 bases, with 10 bases between. This CDR3 has 14 residues. Per germline, CDR1 MGHRA and CDR2 YSYEKL. CDR3 residues: CASSRRQINQPQHF. The CDR3 bases are TGCGCCAGCAGCCGGCGACAGATCAATCAGCCCCAGCATTTT.

Many counts were recorded for this clonotype. V usage is TRBV10-1 and J usage is TRBJ2-1; possible D gene TRBD1, 5 bases. Looked up from germline, CDR1 is WNHNN and CDR2 is SYGVQD (reference sequence). Trimming removed 4 bases from V and 7 bases from J, with 17 bases in between. This CDR3 is 15 amino acids long. The CDR3 DNA is TGCGCCAGCAGTGCTTTCCGGACAACCCGAAATGAGCAGTTCTTC. Residues: CASSAFRTTRNEQFF.

This chain connects TRBV7-9 to TRBJ1-1, with D perhaps TRBD1 (5 bases). The V end was cut by 5 bases, the J end by 0 bases, with 13 bases between. Germline V CDR1 and CDR2: SEHNR, FQNEAQ (reference sequence). This CDR3 contains 15 residues. The DNA for the CDR3 is TGTGCCAGCAGCCCTCAGACAGAAATGAACACTGAAGCTTTCTTT. It translates to CASSPQTEMNTEAFF.

This clonotype has a count of ten or more. One end of the junction does not line up with germline, which may come from a read error. The V call is TRBV14, the J call TRBJ2-7; tentative D call: TRBD1 (5 bases). Germline V gene sequence: CDR1 SGHDN, CDR2 FVKESK. The CDR3 totals 12 residues. CDR3 region: CASSQGAYEQYF. The DNA for the CDR3 is TGCGCCAGCAGCCAGGGTGCCTACGAGCAGTACTTC.

This clonotype was detected many times. The V gene is TRBV12-3 or TRBV12-4, the J gene TRBJ2-1; 10 bases align to TRBD2. J gave up 1 base and V 6 bases, and 15 bases lay outside the gene matches. CDR3 length equals 19 residues. CDR3 region: CASRQAGGAGGGSYNEQFF. The DNA of the CDR3 is TGTGCCAGCAGACAGGCCGGGGGAGCGGGAGGGGGGTCCTACAATGAGCAGTTCTTC.

This clonotype showed up many times. This sequence joins TRBV5-1 and TRBJ1-1; 8 nucleotides match TRBD1. The CDR3 covers 14 residues. Germline CDR1 and CDR2: SGHRS and YFSETQ. The V segment lost 4 bases and the J segment 4 bases; nucleotides outside the gene matches: 6. The CDR3 region has the DNA TGCGCCAGCAGCCCCTGGACAGGGACCACTGAAGCTTTCTTT. This gives the protein CASSPWTGTTEAFF.

In its sample, this clonotype was seen many times. V usage is TRBV20-1 and J usage is TRBJ2-4; TRBD2 is a possible D gene (6 bases). The CDR3 spans 15 residues. Trimming shortened V by 6 bases and J by 0 bases, and 15 bases separated the two germline ends. Germline assignment: CDR1 DFQATT and CDR2 SNEGSKA (reference sequence). The CDR3 DNA sequence: TGCAGTGCCGATAGCGGCGTTGGAGCCAAAAACATTCAGTACTTC. Translating it yields CSADSGVGAKNIQYF.

As for this clonotype: A much larger clone sits a single nucleotide away, making a read error possible. The J gene is TRBJ2-2, the V gene TRBV5-4, with TRBD1 matching 7 bases. Trimming cost V 4 bases and J 0 bases; bases outside gene matches: 3. Germline-derived CDR1 and CDR2 are SGHNT and YYREEE (reference sequence). This CDR3 is 15 amino acids long. The CDR3 DNA sequence: TGTGCCAGCAGCCCAGGGACAGCGAACACCGGGGAGCTGTTTTTT. It codes for CASSPGTANTGELFF.

This clonotype was recorded at least ten times. The V gene is TRBV27, the J gene TRBJ1-1; D ambiguous. The CDR3 sequence is 12 residues long. CDR1 and CDR2 (germline): MNHEY, SMNVEV (reference sequence). The V and J ends lost 5 bases and 7 bases respectively, with 11 bases between them. CDR3 sequence reads: CASSTALGEAFF. In DNA, the CDR3 is TGTGCCAGCAGTACGGCGTTGGGTGAAGCTTTCTTT.